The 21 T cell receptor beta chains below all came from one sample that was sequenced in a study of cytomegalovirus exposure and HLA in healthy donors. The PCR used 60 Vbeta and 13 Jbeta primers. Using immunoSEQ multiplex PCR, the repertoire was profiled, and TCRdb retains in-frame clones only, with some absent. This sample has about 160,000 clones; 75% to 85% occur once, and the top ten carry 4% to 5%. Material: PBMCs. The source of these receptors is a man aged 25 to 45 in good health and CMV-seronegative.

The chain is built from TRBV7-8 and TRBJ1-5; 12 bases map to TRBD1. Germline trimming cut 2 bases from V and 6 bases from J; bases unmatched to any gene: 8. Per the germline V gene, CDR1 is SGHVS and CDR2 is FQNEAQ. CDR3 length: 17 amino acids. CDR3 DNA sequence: TGTGCCAGCAGCTTACTCTCCGGGACAGGGGGCGGTCAGCCCCAGCATTTT. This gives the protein CASSLLSGTGGGQPQHF.

For the CDR3, the DNA is TGTGCCAGCAGCGTAGAGGGACAGGGGTACACCGGGGAGCTGTTTTTT. Encoded protein: CASSVEGQGYTGELFF. The chain is built from TRBV9 and TRBJ2-2; the match to TRBD1 covers 10 bases. Germline-derived CDR1 and CDR2 are SGDLS and YYNGEE. With V trimmed by 0 bases and J by 3 bases, 2 bases remained unmatched. The CDR3 has 16 residues.

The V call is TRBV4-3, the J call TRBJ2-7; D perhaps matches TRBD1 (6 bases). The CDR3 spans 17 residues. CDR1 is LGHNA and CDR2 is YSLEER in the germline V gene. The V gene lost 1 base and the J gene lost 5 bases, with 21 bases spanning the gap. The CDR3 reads CASSQATGARGVHEQYF. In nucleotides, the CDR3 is TGCGCCAGCAGCCAAGCCACGGGTGCCAGGGGAGTCCACGAGCAGTACTTC.

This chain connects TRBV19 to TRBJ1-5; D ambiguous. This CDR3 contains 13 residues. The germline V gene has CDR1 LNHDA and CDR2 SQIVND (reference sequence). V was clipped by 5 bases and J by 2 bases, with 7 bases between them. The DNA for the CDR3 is TGTGCCAGTAGTTCCGGAGGCAATCAGCCCCAGCATTTT. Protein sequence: CASSSGGNQPQHF. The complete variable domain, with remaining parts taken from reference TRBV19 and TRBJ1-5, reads DGGITQSPKYLFRKEGQNVTLSCEQNLNHDAMYWYRQDPGQGLRLIYYSQIVNDFQKGDIAEGYSVSREKKESFPLTVTSAQKNPTAFYLCASSSGGNQPQHFGDGTRLSIL.

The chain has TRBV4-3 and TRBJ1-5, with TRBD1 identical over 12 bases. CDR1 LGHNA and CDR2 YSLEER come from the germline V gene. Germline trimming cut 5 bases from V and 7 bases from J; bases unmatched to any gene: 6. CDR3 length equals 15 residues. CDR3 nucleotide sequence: TGCGCCAGCAGCACTGGGACAGGGGGCGAGCAGCCCCAGCATTTT. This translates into CASSTGTGGEQPQHF.

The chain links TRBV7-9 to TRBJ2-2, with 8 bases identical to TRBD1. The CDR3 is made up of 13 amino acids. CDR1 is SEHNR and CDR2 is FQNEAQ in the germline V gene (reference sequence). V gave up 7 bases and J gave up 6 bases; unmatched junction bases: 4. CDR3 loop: CASTRGRPGELFF. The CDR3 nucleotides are TGTGCCAGCACCAGGGGGCGACCCGGGGAGCTGTTTTTT.

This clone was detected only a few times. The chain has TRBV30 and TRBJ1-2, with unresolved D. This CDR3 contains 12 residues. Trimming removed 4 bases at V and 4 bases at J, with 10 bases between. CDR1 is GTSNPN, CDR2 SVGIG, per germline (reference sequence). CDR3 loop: CAWTKHSYGYTF. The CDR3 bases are TGTGCCTGGACTAAGCACAGCTATGGCTACACCTTC.

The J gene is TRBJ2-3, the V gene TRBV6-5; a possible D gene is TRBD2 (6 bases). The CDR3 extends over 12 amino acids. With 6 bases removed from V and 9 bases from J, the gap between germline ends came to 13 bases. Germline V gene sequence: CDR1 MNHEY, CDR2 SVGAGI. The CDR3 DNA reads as TGTGCCAGCAGGGACGGGGGTTTGACGCAGTATTTT. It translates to CASRDGGLTQYF.

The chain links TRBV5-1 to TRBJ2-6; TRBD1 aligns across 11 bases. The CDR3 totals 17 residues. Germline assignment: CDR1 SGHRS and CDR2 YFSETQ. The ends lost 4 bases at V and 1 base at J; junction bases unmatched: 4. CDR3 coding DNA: TGCGCCAGCAGCGTAAGGGACAGGGGGTCTGGGGCCAACGTCCTGACTTTC. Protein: CASSVRDRGSGANVLTF.

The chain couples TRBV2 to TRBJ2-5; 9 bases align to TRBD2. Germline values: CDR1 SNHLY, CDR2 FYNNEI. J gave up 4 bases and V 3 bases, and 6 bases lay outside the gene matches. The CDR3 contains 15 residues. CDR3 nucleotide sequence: TGTGCCAGCAGTGAGTGGCGGGGGGGGCTAGAGACCCAGTACTTC. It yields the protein CASSEWRGGLETQYF.

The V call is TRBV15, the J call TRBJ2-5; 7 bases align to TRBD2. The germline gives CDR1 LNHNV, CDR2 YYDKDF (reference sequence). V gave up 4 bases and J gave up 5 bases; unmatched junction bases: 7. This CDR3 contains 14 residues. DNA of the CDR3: TGTGCCACCAGCACGGCGGGAGTGAGGGAGACCCAGTACTTC. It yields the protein CATSTAGVRETQYF.

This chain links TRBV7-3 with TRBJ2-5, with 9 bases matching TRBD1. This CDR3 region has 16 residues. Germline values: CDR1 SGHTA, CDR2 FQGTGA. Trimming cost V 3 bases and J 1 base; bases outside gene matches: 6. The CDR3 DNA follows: TGTGCCAGCAGCTTGTCCGGGACAGGGTTCCAAGAGACCCAGTACTTC. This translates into CASSLSGTGFQETQYF.

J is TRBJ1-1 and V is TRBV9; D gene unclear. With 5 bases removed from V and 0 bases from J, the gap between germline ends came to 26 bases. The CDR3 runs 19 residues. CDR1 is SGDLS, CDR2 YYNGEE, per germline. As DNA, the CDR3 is TGTGCCAGCAGTGGAGGCAGGAAGGGCAGCGACACGGTGAACACTGAAGCTTTCTTT. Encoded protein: CASSGGRKGSDTVNTEAFF.

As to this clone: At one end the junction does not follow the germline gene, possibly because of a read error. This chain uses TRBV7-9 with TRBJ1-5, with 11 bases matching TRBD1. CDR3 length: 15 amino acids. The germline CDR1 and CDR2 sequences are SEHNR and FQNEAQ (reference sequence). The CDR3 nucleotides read TGTTCCAGCAGCTTAGAGGGACAGGGGGATCAGCCCCAGCATTTT. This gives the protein CSSSLEGQGDQPQHF.

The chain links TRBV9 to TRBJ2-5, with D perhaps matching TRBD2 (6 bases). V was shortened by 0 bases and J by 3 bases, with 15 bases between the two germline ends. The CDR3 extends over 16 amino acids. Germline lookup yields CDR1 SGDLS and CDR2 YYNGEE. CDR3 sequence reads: CASSVVGRGGEETQYF. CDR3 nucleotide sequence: TGTGCCAGCAGCGTAGTGGGCCGGGGCGGGGAAGAGACCCAGTACTTC.

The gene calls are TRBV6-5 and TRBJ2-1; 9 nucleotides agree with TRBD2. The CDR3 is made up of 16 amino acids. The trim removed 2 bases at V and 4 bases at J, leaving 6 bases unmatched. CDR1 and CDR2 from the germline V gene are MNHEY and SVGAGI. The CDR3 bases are TGTGCCAGCAGTTACGGCACTAGCGGGTTATACAATGAGCAGTTCTTC. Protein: CASSYGTSGLYNEQFF.

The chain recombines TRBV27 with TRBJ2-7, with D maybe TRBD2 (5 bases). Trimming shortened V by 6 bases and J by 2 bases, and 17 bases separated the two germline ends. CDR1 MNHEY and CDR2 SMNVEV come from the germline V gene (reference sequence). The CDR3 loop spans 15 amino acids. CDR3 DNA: TGTGCCAGCAGCCAAGGCGGGCAGAGCCCCTACGAGCAGTACTTC. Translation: CASSQGGQSPYEQYF.

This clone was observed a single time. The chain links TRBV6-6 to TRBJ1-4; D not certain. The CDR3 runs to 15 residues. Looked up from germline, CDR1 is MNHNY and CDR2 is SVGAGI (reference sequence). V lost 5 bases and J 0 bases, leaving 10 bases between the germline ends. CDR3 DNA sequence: TGTGCCAGCAGTGGGCAGGCTCCAACTAATGAAAAACTGTTTTTT. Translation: CASSGQAPTNEKLFF.

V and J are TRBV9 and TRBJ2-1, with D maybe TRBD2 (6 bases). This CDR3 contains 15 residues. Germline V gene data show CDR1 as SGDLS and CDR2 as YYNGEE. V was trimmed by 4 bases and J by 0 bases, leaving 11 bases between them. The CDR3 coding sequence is TGTGCCAGCAGCTATGGAGGGGACTCCTACAATGAGCAGTTCTTC. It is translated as CASSYGGDSYNEQFF.

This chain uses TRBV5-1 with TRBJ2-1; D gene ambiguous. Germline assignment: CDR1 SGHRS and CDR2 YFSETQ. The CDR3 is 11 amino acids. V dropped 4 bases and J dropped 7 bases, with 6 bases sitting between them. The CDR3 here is CASSPSNEQFF. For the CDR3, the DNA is TGCGCCAGCAGCCCTTCTAATGAGCAGTTCTTC.

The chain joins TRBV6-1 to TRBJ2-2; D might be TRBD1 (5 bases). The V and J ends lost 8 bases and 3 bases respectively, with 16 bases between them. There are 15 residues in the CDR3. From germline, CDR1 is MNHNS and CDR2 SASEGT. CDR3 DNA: TGTGCCAGCCCACCTCCCGACAGACACACCGGGGAGCTGTTTTTT. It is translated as CASPPPDRHTGELFF.